The 30 T cell receptor beta chains below were found in one sample sequenced in a study of T-cell memory formation after mild COVID-19. A single record per CDR3 protein comes from TCRdb applying MiXCR to the 5' RACE reads. The sample yields some 68,000 distinct CDR3 sequences, 16% seen once. Sequencing was carried out using PBMCs or a T cell subset sorted from them (not recorded which). These receptors all come from an adult woman who had mild COVID-19 (a few samples of this study predate the infection). Cell type and time point are not known.

V gene TRBV12-3 or TRBV12-4 combines with J gene TRBJ2-3; D gene uncertain. Trimming left V 3 bases short and J 0 bases short, with 10 bases between. The CDR3 length is 15 residues. The CDR3 DNA is TGTGCCAGCAGTTTTGGCCAGCCCAGCACAGATACGCAGTATTTT. This translates into CASSFGQPSTDTQYF.

This clonotype was recorded a few times. V gene TRBV10-3 combines with J gene TRBJ1-1; D ambiguous. V shed 3 bases and J shed 7 bases, with 9 bases lying between them. CDR1 ENHRY and CDR2 SYGVKD come from the germline V gene. The CDR3 length is 12 residues. CDR3 nucleotides: TGTGCCATCAGTGACCCTCCGGGTGAAGCTTTCTTT. It specifies CAISDPPGEAFF.

The table lists this clonotype with many counts. This chain links TRBV5-1 with TRBJ2-2, with a weak D call TRBD2 (5 bases). V was shortened by 2 bases and J by 1 base, with 12 bases between the two germline ends. CDR3 size: 16 residues. Germline CDR1 and CDR2: SGHRS and YFSETQ. CDR3 in amino acids: CASSFRWEMNTGELFF. DNA of the CDR3: TGCGCCAGCAGCTTTCGGTGGGAGATGAACACCGGGGAGCTGTTTTTT.

This clonotype showed up just a few times. CDR3 coding DNA: TGTGCCAGCAATCGCGGGACGAACACCGGGGAGCTGTTTTTT. Protein product: CASNRGTNTGELFF. The chain has TRBV6-5 and TRBJ2-2, with a weak D call TRBD2 (6 bases). This CDR3 region has 14 residues. CDR1 and CDR2 from the germline V gene are MNHEY and SVGAGI. V dropped 7 bases and J dropped 0 bases, with 9 bases sitting between them.

This clonotype was seen more than once but under ten times. The V and J genes are TRBV9 and TRBJ2-7; TRBD2 is a possible D gene (5 bases). There are 14 residues in the CDR3. The germline V and J ends were trimmed by 0 bases and 2 bases, with 9 bases remaining between them. Per germline, CDR1 SGDLS and CDR2 YYNGEE. CDR3 residues: CASSVEDWTYEQYF. The DNA of the CDR3 is TGTGCCAGCAGCGTAGAGGACTGGACCTACGAGCAGTACTTC.

This clonotype was counted a few times. The rearrangement links TRBV5-6 to TRBJ2-7; tentatively, D is TRBD1 (5 bases). Germline loops: CDR1 SGHDT, CDR2 YYEEEE. The V and J ends lost 0 bases and 7 bases respectively, with 11 bases between them. This CDR3 is built from 13 residues. The CDR3 loop is CASSLVGDGEQYF. The CDR3 DNA follows: TGTGCCAGCAGCTTGGTAGGGGATGGGGAGCAGTACTTC.

This clonotype was recorded at least ten times. The chain uses TRBV5-1 and TRBJ1-1; unclear D gene. V was clipped by 1 base and J by 0 bases, with 10 bases between them. This CDR3 is built from 15 residues. In germline, CDR1 is SGHRS, CDR2 YFSETQ. The CDR3 spells CASSLSLGMNTEAFF. CDR3 nucleotides: TGCGCCAGCAGCTTGAGCCTTGGTATGAACACTGAAGCTTTCTTT.

CDR3 DNA sequence: TGTGCCAGCAGTTCCGGGACAGGGTACTCCTACGAGCAGTACTTC. Residues: CASSSGTGYSYEQYF. The chain is built from TRBV6-1 and TRBJ2-7; TRBD1 agrees at 9 bases. The CDR3 loop spans 15 amino acids. Germline lookup yields CDR1 MNHNS and CDR2 SASEGT. V trimming: 5 bases; J trimming: 0 bases; junction bases outside the gene matches: 5.

This clonotype was counted between two and nine times. The chain is built from TRBV27 and TRBJ2-2; D remains unclear. The CDR3 loop spans 15 amino acids. V lost 3 bases to trimming and J lost 0 bases, with 8 bases between them. In germline, CDR1 is MNHEY, CDR2 SMNVEV (reference sequence). CDR3 coding DNA: TGTGCCAGCAGTTTGAACAGCGCGAACACCGGGGAGCTGTTTTTT. Its protein product is CASSLNSANTGELFF.

The chain recombines TRBV7-9 with TRBJ2-5, with no clear D. This CDR3 comprises 13 residues. The germline V and J ends were trimmed by 0 bases and 4 bases, with 6 bases remaining between them. CDR1 and CDR2 from the germline V gene are SEHNR and FQNEAQ (reference sequence). CDR3 residues: CASSLAIGETQYF. As DNA, the CDR3 is TGTGCCAGCAGCTTAGCGATCGGAGAGACCCAGTACTTC.

The chain joins TRBV24-1 to TRBJ2-1; 7 bases are shared with TRBD2. The CDR3 has 16 amino acids. Germline assignment: CDR1 KGHDR and CDR2 SFDVKD. J was trimmed by 6 bases and V by 4 bases; bases with no gene match: 11. For the CDR3, the DNA is TGTGCCACCAGTGACCCCTCGGGAGGTCGGGCCAATGAGCAGTTCTTC. This sequence encodes CATSDPSGGRANEQFF.

The rearrangement uses TRBV15 and TRBJ2-5; D unresolved. This CDR3 contains 14 residues. In germline, CDR1 is LNHNV, CDR2 YYDKDF (reference sequence). Trimming took off 2 bases at V and 3 bases at J, with 10 bases between the two ends. The CDR3 loop reads CATSRPPREETQYF. DNA of the CDR3: TGTGCCACCAGCAGACCCCCTAGGGAAGAGACCCAGTACTTC.

This clonotype has just a few counts. The V and J genes are TRBV6-4 and TRBJ2-7; D assignment may be TRBD1 or TRBD2 (5 bases each). CDR3 size: 17 residues. The V and J ends lost 0 bases and 2 bases respectively, with 17 bases between them. Germline V CDR1 and CDR2: MRHNA, SNTAGT. The CDR3 nucleotides are TGTGCCAGCAGTGACTCGGGGACGGGTCATTCGCCCTACGAGCAGTACTTC. Its translation: CASSDSGTGHSPYEQYF.

This clonotype was seen more than once but under ten times. The rearrangement joins TRBV11-2 to TRBJ2-5; no clear D gene. The CDR3 loop spans 12 amino acids. CDR1 SGHAT and CDR2 FQNNGV come from the germline V gene. V shed 6 bases and J shed 2 bases, with 7 bases lying between them. CDR3 nucleotides: TGTGCCAGCAGTGTTGGTCAAGAGACCCAGTACTTC. The encoded protein is CASSVGQETQYF. The entire variable domain, with the rest obtained from reference TRBV11-2 and TRBJ2-5, is as follows: EAGVAQSPRYKIIEKRQSVAFWCNPISGHATLYWYQQILGQGPKLLIQFQNNGVVDDSQLPKDRFSAERLKGVDSTLKIQPAKLEDSAVYLCASSVGQETQYFGPGTRLLVL.

This chain uses TRBV20-1 with TRBJ2-4, with 9 positions matching TRBD1. Losses at the gene ends were 1 base for V and 10 bases for J; bases not matched to a gene: 8. The germline V gene has CDR1 DFQATT and CDR2 SNEGSKA (reference sequence). The CDR3 totals 14 residues. CDR3 in amino acids: CSARGTGAGMIQYF. The CDR3 DNA is TGCAGTGCTAGAGGGACAGGGGCCGGGATGATTCAGTACTTC.

V and J are TRBV24-1 and TRBJ2-3, with a weak D call TRBD2 (5 bases). The ends were cut back, 2 bases at V and 2 bases at J, with 10 bases in the middle. This CDR3 has 15 amino acids. The germline gives CDR1 KGHDR, CDR2 SFDVKD. The CDR3 DNA sequence: TGTGCCACCAGTGATTCCCGGGATGACACAGATACGCAGTATTTT. This encodes CATSDSRDDTDTQYF.

The CDR3 sequence: CASSPRTDEAFF. CDR3 in DNA: TGTGCCAGTAGTCCACGGACGGATGAAGCTTTCTTT. V usage is TRBV19 and J usage is TRBJ1-1; D is ambiguous. Between the trimmed V and J ends, which lost 5 bases and 7 bases, there was a span of 11 bases. The CDR3 length is 12 residues. The germline V gene has CDR1 LNHDA and CDR2 SQIVND (reference sequence).

This rearrangement joins TRBV20-1 to TRBJ2-1; TRBD2 might be the D (6 bases). The germline V gene encodes CDR1 DFQATT and CDR2 SNEGSKA (reference sequence). V was clipped by 6 bases and J by 8 bases, with 17 bases between them. The CDR3 has 13 amino acids. The CDR3 nucleotides are TGCAGTGCACGTTCCGGGAGCCTCGATGAGCAGTTCTTC. Amino acids: CSARSGSLDEQFF.

The sample holds many counts of this clonotype. The rearrangement uses TRBV27 and TRBJ2-1; the match to TRBD2 covers 7 bases. The J segment lost 5 bases and the V segment lost 6 bases, leaving 10 bases of the junction unmatched. The germline V gene encodes CDR1 MNHEY and CDR2 SMNVEV (reference sequence). The CDR3 has 15 residues. The CDR3 sequence is CASSPIQRGHNEQFF. The CDR3 bases are TGTGCCAGCAGCCCGATTCAGCGGGGACACAATGAGCAGTTCTTC.

The chain has TRBV15 and TRBJ2-2, with D perhaps matching TRBD1 or TRBD2 (7 bases each). Germline lookup yields CDR1 LNHNV and CDR2 YYDKDF (reference sequence). The CDR3 consists of 14 residues. V lost 6 bases and J lost 6, with 14 bases in between. The CDR3 sequence: CATSPGGEAGELFF. The CDR3 region has the DNA TGTGCCACCAGTCCAGGGGGGGAGGCCGGGGAGCTGTTTTTT.

This chain uses TRBV9 with TRBJ2-7; TRBD2 might be the D (6 bases). V lost 0 bases, J lost 7 bases, and 17 bases lay in between. This CDR3 has 15 residues. CDR1 and CDR2 from the germline V gene are SGDLS and YYNGEE. The CDR3 DNA reads TGTGCCAGCAGCGTAGATGGCGGGACTGGGGGGGAGCAGTACTTC. It translates to CASSVDGGTGGEQYF.

The rearrangement joins TRBV12-3 or TRBV12-4 to TRBJ2-1; D is perhaps TRBD2 (5 bases). The CDR3 has 10 amino acids. The V end was cut by 8 bases, the J end by 9 bases, with 8 bases between. The DNA for the CDR3 is TGTGCCAGCGGACTCCCTGAGCAGTTCTTC. This gives the protein CASGLPEQFF.

The V and J genes are TRBV5-6 and TRBJ2-7; no definite D call. Germline V gene data show CDR1 as SGHDT and CDR2 as YYEEEE. This CDR3 comprises 14 residues. The V gene lost 8 bases and the J gene lost 4 bases, with 19 bases spanning the gap. The CDR3 DNA sequence: TGTGCCAGTTTAAGCGCAGCCGCCTCGTACGAGCAGTACTTC. This encodes CASLSAAASYEQYF. Variable domain in full (rest from reference TRBV5-6 and TRBJ2-7): DAGVTQSPTHLIKTRGQQVTLRCSPKSGHDTVSWYQQALGQGPQFIFQYYEEEERQRGNFPDRFSGHQFPNYSSELNVNALLLGDSALYLCASLSAAASYEQYFGPGTRLTVT.

This chain links TRBV6-2 or TRBV6-3 with TRBJ2-5; tentative D call: TRBD2 (5 bases). CDR3 length: 12 residues. Per germline, CDR1 MNHEY and CDR2 SVGEGT. Trimming took off 5 bases at V and 6 bases at J, with 10 bases between the two ends. The CDR3 region is CASSEGEKTQYF. CDR3 bases: TGTGCCAGCAGTGAGGGTGAGAAGACCCAGTACTTC.

The genes are TRBV19 and TRBJ2-3, with a weak D call TRBD2 (6 bases). V was clipped by 4 bases and J by 0 bases, with 23 bases between them. CDR1 and CDR2 from the germline V gene are LNHDA and SQIVND (reference sequence). This CDR3 has 19 amino acids. Written as DNA, the CDR3 is TGTGCCAGTAGTACGGGGCTTATACCCAGGGAGGATAGCACAGATACGCAGTATTTT. Its protein product is CASSTGLIPREDSTDTQYF.

The CDR3 coding sequence is TGCAGCGTTACCGGGACAGGGAACCCAGACTATGGCTACACCTTC. Encoded protein: CSVTGTGNPDYGYTF. The V call is TRBV29-1, the J call TRBJ1-2, with TRBD1 identical over 9 bases. The CDR3 totals 15 residues. V shed 5 bases and J 3 bases; nucleotides not matched to a gene: 10. CDR1 SQVTM and CDR2 ANQGSEA come from the germline V gene.

In this sample, this clonotype turned up a few times. J is TRBJ2-2 and V is TRBV24-1; 7 positions match TRBD1. The V and J ends lost 0 bases and 3 bases, in that order; junction bases with no gene match: 6. This CDR3 contains 17 residues. The V gene's germline CDR1 is KGHDR and CDR2 SFDVKD. The CDR3 protein is CATSDLHVTGHTGELFF. CDR3 DNA: TGTGCCACCAGTGATTTGCACGTGACAGGGCACACCGGGGAGCTGTTTTTT.

This chain joins TRBV18 and TRBJ2-5, with D unclear. Per the germline V gene, CDR1 is KGHSH and CDR2 is LQKENI. The CDR3 runs to 14 residues. The V end lost 3 bases, the J end lost 1 base, and 9 bases lay between the germline ends. For the CDR3, the DNA is TGTGCCAGCTCACCGGACGGATCCCAAGAGACCCAGTACTTC. Protein product: CASSPDGSQETQYF.

This clonotype was seen only a few times. The V call is TRBV7-8, the J call TRBJ2-7, with D tentatively TRBD1 or TRBD2 (5 bases each). Trimming cost V 1 base and J 0 bases, with 10 bases left between them. Germline V gene data show CDR1 as SGHVS and CDR2 as FQNEAQ. This CDR3 has 15 amino acids. In nucleotides, the CDR3 is TGTGCCAGCAGCTTAGGGGGGATACTCTCCTACGAGCAGTACTTC. This translates into CASSLGGILSYEQYF.

This clonotype has more than one count but fewer than ten. The chain uses TRBV12-3 or TRBV12-4 and TRBJ2-3; D possibly corresponds to TRBD2 (7 bases). The CDR3 totals 15 residues. The V end was cut by 6 bases, the J end by 7 bases, with 20 bases between. CDR3 coding DNA: TGTGCCAGCAGCCTGGAGGGGGGGCCCTTAAATACGCAGTATTTT. This encodes CASSLEGGPLNTQYF.